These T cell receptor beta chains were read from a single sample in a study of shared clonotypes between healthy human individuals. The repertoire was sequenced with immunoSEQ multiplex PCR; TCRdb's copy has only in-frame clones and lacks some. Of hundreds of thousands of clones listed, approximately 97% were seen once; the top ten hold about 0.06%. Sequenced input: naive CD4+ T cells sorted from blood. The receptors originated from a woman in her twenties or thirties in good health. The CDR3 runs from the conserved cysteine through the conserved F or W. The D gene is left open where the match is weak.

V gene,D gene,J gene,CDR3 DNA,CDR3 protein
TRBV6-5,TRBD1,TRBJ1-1,TGTGCCAGCCGACGGACAGGGGTCGCTGAAGCTTTCTTT,CASRRTGVAEAFF
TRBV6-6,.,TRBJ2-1,TGTGCCAGCCAAACGGGCAGGGGCCTTTACAATGAGCAGTTCTTC,CASQTGRGLYNEQFF
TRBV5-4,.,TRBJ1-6,TGTGCCAGCAGCCCCGGACCCTTGAGCTCCTATAATTCACCCCTCCACTTT,CASSPGPLSSYNSPLHF
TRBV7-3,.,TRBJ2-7,TGTGCCAGCAGCTTAAGCAGGGACTACGAGCAGTACTTC,CASSLSRDYEQYF
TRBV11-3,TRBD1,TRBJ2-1,TGTGCCAGCAGCTTTACAGGGGGCGCGGACAATGAGCAGTTCTTC,CASSFTGGADNEQFF
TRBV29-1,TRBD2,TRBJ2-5,TGCAGCGTTGCCATTACTAGCGGGGGTGAGACCCAGTACTTC,CSVAITSGGETQYF
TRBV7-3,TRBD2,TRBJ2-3,TGTGCCAGCAGCTGGGGACTAGCGAGCACAGATACGCAGTATTTT,CASSWGLASTDTQYF
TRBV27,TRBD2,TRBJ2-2,TGTGCCAGCAGTTTAATTAGCGGGACAAACACCGGGGAGCTGTTTTTT,CASSLISGTNTGELFF
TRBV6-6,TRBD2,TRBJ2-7,TGTGCCAGCAGTACCTGGACTAGCGAGACCGAGCAGTACTTC,CASSTWTSETEQYF
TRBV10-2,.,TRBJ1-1,TGCGCCAGCAGTGAGATAGGCAGGCAGAACACTGAAGCTTTCTTT,CASSEIGRQNTEAFF